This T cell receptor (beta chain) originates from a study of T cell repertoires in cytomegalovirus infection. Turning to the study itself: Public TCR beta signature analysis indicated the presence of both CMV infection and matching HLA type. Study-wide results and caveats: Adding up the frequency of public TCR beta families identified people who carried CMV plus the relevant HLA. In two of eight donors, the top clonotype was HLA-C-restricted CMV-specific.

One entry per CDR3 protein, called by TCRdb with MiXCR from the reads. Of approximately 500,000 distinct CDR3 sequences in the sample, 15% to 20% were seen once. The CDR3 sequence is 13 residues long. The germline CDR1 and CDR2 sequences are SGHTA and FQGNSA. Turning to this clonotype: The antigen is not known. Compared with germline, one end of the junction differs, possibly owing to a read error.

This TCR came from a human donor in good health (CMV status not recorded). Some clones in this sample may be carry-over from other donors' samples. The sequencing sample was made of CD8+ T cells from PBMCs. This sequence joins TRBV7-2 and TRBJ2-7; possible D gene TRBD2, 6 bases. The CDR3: CASSLACCNEQYF. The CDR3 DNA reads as TGTGCCAGCAGCCTAGCGTGTTGCAACGAGCAGTACTTC.